The sequence of this T cell receptor beta chain was determined in a study of T-cell memory formation after mild COVID-19 (dated by TCRdb to the early 2020s). With respect to the entire study: TCR sequence clusters from the two donors were found to be largely donor specific. In two donors, T-cell clones that expanded and contracted after mild COVID-19 were tracked by sequencing TCRalpha and TCRbeta repertoires over time. Two young, previously healthy adult volunteers, one female and one male, were included in the cohort.

The CDR3 starts with the cysteine, ends with the phenylalanine, and has 12 residues. Only the CDR3 region is kept as DNA, spanning 36 bases read in frame from base 1. V and J lose 5 bases and 8 bases, and a span of 12 bases separates them. Many counts were recorded for this clonotype. Its recognized antigen is unknown. The record has no base qualities; no much larger clone is one base away. Instrument on record: Illumina NovaSeq 6000. Using 5'RACE with constant-segment primers, TCRalpha and TCRbeta cDNA libraries were constructed, with sample barcodes and unique molecular identifiers added in the process. RNA was extracted from every sample with Trizol reagent. Library amplification was performed in two PCR steps, and a second sample barcode and Illumina TruSeq adapters were introduced in the second step. Sequencing of the libraries was done on an Illumina NovaSeq, producing 2 x 150 bp paired-end reads. As for the original processing: With migec v1.2.7, reads were demultiplexed and then collapsed into UMI-guided consensus sequences. Using mixcr v2.1.11, UMI consensuses were aligned to TRA and TRB V and J templates and then assembled into clonotypes. Expanded or contracted clonotypes were those called significant by both edgeR and NoisET, with noise models trained on biological replicates. For edgeR calls, the cutoffs were a false discovery rate-adjusted p below 0.01 and a log2 fold-change threshold of 1. PCA with hierarchical clustering of max-normalized trajectories of the 1000 most abundant clonotypes was used as exploratory dynamics analysis. Each responding clone was given a CD4 or CD8 phenotype based on the CD4+ and CD8+ repertoires, which had been sequenced separately. The public reads were reprocessed in TCRdb via fastp at Q25 and MiXCR, keeping in-frame beta chains. When rows share a CDR3 protein, they turn into one entry using the most common DNA and genes. It is TCRdb's table, rather than the study itself, that gives the V and J calls and clone size. This sample lists over 500,000 distinct CDR3 sequences; roughly 17% were detected once. The ten largest clones take up about 8.6% of the sample.

Overall study results and their limits: Contracting CD4+ clones turned up mainly in the CM and EM memory subsets, whereas EMRA was where CD8+ clones were enriched. SARS-CoV-2 specificity was not confirmed for the second-wave clones peaking on day 37. Some responding clones were found in pre-infection memory, which suggests that pre-existing cross-reactive memory T cells took part in the SARS-CoV-2 response. Clones contracting from day 15 to 85 had balanced CD4/CD8 phenotypes, while a second wave expanding from day 15 to 37 was biased towards CD4+. The study included only a couple of mild cases, and larger cohorts that include severe cases with pre-infection samples were judged to be necessary.

PBMCs were isolated by Ficoll-Paque density gradient centrifugation. The specimen was PBMCs or a T cell subset sorted from them (not recorded which). The rearrangement joined TRBV12-3 or TRBV12-4 to TRBJ1-2, with no confidently assigned D gene. The sequence derives from an adult woman who had mild COVID-19 (a few samples of this study predate the infection). The sample titles of this study are shuffled in the database, so cell type and time point are left out; the donor was told from shared clones. The CDR3 is CASSVNPRGYTF. The bases read TGTGCCAGCAGTGTGAACCCTAGGGGCTACACCTTC.